This T cell receptor beta chain was recovered during a study of blood T cell repertoires in COVID-19. Study background: COVID-19 samples, acute and convalescent, were from the United States, Italy and Spain.

In the source study's methods: Reference gene primer amplification in the assay estimated nucleated cell counts. Assay used: immunoSEQ multiplex PCR; TCRdb lists only in-frame clones, some missing. V, J and clone size are those of that table, while D and trimming were read from the DNA. The table has 200,000 to 250,000 clones, 80% to 90% seen once. The CDR3 is 15 amino acids. Germline V CDR1 and CDR2: SGHTA, FQGNSA. Trimming cost V 2 bases and J 3 bases, with 14 bases left between them. In its sample, this clone was seen many times. Living in about two dozen US areas, the participants were between about 18 and 95 years of age. The study assigned cohorts using participant-reported clinical history.

The sequence was collected from a woman younger than 35 in a cohort exposed to, infected with or recovered from COVID-19 (not recorded which). The specimen was PBMCs or T cells enriched from blood (not recorded which). The J gene is TRBJ2-7, the V gene TRBV7-2; D may be TRBD2 (6 bases). The CDR3 is CASSLMGGALYEQYF. The CDR3 nucleotides are TGTGCCAGCAGCTTAATGGGGGGAGCCCTCTACGAGCAGTACTTC.